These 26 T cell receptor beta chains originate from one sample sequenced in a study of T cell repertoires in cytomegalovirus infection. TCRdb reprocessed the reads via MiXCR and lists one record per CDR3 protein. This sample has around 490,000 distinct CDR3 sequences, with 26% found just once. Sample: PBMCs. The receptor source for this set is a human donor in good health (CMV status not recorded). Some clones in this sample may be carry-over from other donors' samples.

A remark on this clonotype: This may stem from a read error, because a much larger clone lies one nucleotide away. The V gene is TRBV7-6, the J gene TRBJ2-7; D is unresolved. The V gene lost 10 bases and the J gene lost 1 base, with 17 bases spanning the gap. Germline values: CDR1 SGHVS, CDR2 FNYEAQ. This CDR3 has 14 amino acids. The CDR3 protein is CATNEGSSSYEQYF. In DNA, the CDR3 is TGTGCCACCAACGAAGGCAGTTCTTCCTACGAGCAGTACTTC.

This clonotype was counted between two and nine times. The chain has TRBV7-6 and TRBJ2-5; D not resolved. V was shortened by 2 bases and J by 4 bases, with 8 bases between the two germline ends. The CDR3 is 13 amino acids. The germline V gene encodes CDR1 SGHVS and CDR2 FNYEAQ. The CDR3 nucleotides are TGTGCCAGCAGCTTACCCCCAGCAGAGACCCAGTACTTC. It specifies CASSLPPAETQYF. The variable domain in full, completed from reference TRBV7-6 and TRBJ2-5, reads GAGVSQSPRYKVTKRGQDVALRCDPISGHVSLYWYRQALGQGPEFLTYFNYEAQQDKSGLPNDRFSAERPEGSISTLTIQRTEQRDSAMYRCASSLPPAETQYFGPGTRLLVL.

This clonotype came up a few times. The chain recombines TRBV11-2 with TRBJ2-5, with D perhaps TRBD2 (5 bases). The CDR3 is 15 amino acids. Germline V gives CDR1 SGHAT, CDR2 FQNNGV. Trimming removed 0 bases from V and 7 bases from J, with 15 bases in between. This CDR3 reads CASSLERAVLGTQYF. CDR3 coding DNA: TGTGCCAGCAGCTTAGAGAGAGCGGTCTTGGGGACCCAGTACTTC. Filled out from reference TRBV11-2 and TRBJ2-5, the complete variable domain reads EAGVAQSPRYKIIEKRQSVAFWCNPISGHATLYWYQQILGQGPKLLIQFQNNGVVDDSQLPKDRFSAERLKGVDSTLKIQPAKLEDSAVYLCASSLERAVLGTQYFGPGTRLLVL.

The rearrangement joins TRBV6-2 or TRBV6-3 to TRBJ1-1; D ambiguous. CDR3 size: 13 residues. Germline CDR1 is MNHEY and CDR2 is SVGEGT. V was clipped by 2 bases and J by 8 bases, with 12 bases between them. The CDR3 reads CASSYGGSVEAFF. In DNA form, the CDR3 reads TGTGCCAGCAGTTACGGAGGCTCGGTGGAAGCTTTCTTT.

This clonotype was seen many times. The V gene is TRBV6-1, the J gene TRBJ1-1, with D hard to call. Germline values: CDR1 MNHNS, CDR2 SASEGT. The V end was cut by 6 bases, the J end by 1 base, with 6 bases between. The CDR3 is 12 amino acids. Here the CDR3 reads CASRDGNTEAFF. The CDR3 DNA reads TGTGCCAGCAGGGACGGGAACACTGAAGCTTTCTTT.

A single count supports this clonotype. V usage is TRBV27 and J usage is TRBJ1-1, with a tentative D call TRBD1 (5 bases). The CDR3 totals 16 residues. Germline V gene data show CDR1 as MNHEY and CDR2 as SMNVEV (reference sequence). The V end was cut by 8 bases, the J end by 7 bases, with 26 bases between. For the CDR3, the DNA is TGTGCCAGCGCAAACCGGGGGAGGGGCCCATCTAGTGAAGCTTTCTTT. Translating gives CASANRGRGPSSEAFF.

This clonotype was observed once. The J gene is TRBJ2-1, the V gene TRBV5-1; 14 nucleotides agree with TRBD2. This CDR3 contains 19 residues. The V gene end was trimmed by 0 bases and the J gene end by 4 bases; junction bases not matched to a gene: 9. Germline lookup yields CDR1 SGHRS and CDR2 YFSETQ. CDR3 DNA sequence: TGCGCCAGCAGCTTGGATAGGGGGACTAGCGGGAGAGTGTACAATGAGCAGTTCTTC. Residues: CASSLDRGTSGRVYNEQFF.

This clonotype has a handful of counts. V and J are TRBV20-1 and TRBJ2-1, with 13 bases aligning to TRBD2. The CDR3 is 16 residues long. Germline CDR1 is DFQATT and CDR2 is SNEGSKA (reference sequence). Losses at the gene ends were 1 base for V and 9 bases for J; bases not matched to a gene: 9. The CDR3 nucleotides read TGCAGTGCTAGAGTGATGGGACTAGCGGGAAGAGGTGAGCAGTTCTTC. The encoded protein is CSARVMGLAGRGEQFF.

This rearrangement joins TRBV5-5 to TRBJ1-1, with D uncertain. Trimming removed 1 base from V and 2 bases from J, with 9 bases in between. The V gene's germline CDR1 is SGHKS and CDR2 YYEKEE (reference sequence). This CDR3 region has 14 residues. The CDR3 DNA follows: TGTGCCAGCAGCTTGAAGCAGATAAACACTGAAGCTTTCTTT. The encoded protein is CASSLKQINTEAFF. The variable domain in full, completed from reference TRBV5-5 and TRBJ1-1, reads DAGVTQSPTHLIKTRGQQVTLRCSPISGHKSVSWYQQVLGQGPQFIFQYYEKEERGRGNFPDRFSARQFPNYSSELNVNALLLGDSALYLCASSLKQINTEAFFGQGTRLTVV.

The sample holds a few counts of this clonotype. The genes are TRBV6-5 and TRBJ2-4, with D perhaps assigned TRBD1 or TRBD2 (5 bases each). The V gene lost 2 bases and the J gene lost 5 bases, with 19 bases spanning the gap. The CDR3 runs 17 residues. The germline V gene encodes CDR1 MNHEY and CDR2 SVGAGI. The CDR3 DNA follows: TGTGCCAGCAGTTACGACCACAGGCTTTGGGAGCAAAACATTCAGTACTTC. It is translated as CASSYDHRLWEQNIQYF.

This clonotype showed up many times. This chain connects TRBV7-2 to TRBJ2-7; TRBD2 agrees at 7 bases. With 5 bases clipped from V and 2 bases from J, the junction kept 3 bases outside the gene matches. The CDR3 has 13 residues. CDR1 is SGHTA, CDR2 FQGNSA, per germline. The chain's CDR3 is CASSGDYPYEQYF. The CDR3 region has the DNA TGTGCCAGCAGCGGGGACTACCCCTACGAGCAGTACTTC.

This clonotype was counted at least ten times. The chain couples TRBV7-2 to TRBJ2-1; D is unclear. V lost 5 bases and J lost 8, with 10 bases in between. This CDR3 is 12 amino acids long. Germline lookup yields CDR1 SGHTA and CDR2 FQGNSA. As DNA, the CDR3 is TGTGCCAGCAGCCCTGGTTGGTATGAGCAGTTCTTC. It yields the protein CASSPGWYEQFF.

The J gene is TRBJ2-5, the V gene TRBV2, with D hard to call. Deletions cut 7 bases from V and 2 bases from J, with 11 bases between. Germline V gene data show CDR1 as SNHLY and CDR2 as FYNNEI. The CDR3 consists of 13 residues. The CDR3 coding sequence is TGTGCCAGCAATTTCAGACTGCAAGAGACCCAGTACTTC. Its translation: CASNFRLQETQYF.

CDR3 in amino acids: CASSTGVFEQYV. In DNA form, the CDR3 reads TGTGCCAGCAGTACGGGAGTTTTCGAGCAGTACGTC. The chain employs TRBV6-1 and TRBJ2-7, with D possibly matching TRBD2 (6 bases). The CDR3 spans 12 residues. Trimming removed 5 bases from V and 6 bases from J, with 11 bases in between. Germline loops: CDR1 MNHNS, CDR2 SASEGT.

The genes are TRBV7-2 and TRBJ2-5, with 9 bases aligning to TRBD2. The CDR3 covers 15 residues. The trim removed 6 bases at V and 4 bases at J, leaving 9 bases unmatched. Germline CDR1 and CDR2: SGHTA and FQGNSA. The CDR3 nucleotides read TGTGCCAGCAGTACTAGCGGGCTCCAAGGAGAGACCCAGTACTTC. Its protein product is CASSTSGLQGETQYF.

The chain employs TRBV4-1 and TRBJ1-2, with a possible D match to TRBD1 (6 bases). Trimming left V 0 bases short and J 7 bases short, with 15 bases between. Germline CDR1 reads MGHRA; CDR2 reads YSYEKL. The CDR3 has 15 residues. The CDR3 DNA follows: TGCGCCAGCAGCCAAGAGGGCAGGGGAGCCGGTGGCTACACCTTC. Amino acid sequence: CASSQEGRGAGGYTF.

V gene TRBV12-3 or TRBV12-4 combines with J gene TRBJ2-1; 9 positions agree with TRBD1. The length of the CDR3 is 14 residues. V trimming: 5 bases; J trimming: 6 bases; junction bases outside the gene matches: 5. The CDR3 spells CASSLRDRANEQFF. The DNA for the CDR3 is TGTGCCAGCAGTCTCCGGGACAGGGCCAATGAGCAGTTCTTC.

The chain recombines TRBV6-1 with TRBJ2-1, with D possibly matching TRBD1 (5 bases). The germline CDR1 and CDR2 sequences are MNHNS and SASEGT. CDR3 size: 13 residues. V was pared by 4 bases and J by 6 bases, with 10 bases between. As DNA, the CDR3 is TGTGCCAGCAGTGGCAGACAGTCCAATGAGCAGTTCTTC. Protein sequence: CASSGRQSNEQFF.

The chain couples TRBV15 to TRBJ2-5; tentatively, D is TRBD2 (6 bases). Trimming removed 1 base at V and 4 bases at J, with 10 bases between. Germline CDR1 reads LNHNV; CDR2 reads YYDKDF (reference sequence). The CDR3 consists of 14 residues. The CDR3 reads CATSRAGGTETQYF. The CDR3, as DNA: TGTGCCACCAGCAGAGCTGGGGGGACAGAGACCCAGTACTTC.

This CDR3 is CASSLASGLYGYTF. CDR3 nucleotide sequence: TGTGCCAGCAGCTTAGCGTCGGGCCTCTATGGCTACACCTTC. The chain is built from TRBV7-2 and TRBJ1-2, with D unresolved. CDR3 length: 14 amino acids. V was cut by 0 bases and J by 4 bases, with 9 bases left in between. Germline CDR1 SGHTA, CDR2 FQGNSA. Complete variable domain (other parts from reference TRBV7-2 and TRBJ1-2): GAGVSQSPSNKVTEKGKDVELRCDPISGHTALYWYRQSLGQGLEFLIYFQGNSAPDKSGLPSDRFSAERTGGSVSTLTIQRTQQEDSAVYLCASSLASGLYGYTFGSGTRLTVV.

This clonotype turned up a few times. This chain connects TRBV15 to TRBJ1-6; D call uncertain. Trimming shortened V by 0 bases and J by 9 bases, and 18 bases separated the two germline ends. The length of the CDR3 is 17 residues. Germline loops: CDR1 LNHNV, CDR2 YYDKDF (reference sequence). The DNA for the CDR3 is TGTGCCACCAGCAGAGACCCCGCGGGCGGTCGTGGTTCACCCCTCCACTTT. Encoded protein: CATSRDPAGGRGSPLHF.

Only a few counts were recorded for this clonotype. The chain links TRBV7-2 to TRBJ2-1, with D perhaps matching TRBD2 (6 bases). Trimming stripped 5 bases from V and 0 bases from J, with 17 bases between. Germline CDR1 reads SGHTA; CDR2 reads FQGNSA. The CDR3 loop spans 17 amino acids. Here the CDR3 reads CASSPKEFGSSYNEQFF. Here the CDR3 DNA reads TGTGCCAGCAGCCCAAAGGAGTTCGGGAGCTCCTACAATGAGCAGTTCTTC.

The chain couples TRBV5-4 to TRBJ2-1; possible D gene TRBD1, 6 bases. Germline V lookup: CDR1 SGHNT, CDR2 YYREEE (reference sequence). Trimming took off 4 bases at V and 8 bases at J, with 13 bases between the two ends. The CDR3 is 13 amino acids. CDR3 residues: CASSRQGSDEQFF. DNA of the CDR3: TGTGCCAGCAGCAGGCAGGGGTCGGATGAGCAGTTCTTC.

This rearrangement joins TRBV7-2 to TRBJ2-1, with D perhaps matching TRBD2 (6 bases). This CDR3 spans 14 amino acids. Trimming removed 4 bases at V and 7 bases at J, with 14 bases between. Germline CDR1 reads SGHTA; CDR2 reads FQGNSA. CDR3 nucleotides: TGTGCCAGCAGCTCGTACTCGGGGGTGAATGAGCAGTTCTTC. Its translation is CASSSYSGVNEQFF.

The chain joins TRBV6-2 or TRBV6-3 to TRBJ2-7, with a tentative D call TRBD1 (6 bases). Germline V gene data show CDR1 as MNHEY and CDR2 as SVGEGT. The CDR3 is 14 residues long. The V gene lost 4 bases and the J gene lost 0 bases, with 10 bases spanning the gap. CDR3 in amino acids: CASSWMGASYEQYF. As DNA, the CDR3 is TGTGCCAGCAGTTGGATGGGGGCCTCCTACGAGCAGTACTTC.

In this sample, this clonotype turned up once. CDR3 in DNA: TGTGCCAGCAGTTGGGACAGGGGGCCACGGGGCTACACCTTC. Translation: CASSWDRGPRGYTF. The rearrangement links TRBV27 to TRBJ1-2, with TRBD1 matching 12 bases. Trimming cost V 4 bases and J 8 bases; bases outside gene matches: 5. The CDR3 consists of 14 residues. Germline CDR1 is MNHEY and CDR2 is SMNVEV (reference sequence).